These 6 T cell receptor beta chains came from one sample sequenced in a study of cytomegalovirus exposure and HLA in healthy donors. 13 Jbeta primers and 60 Vbeta primers were used for the PCR. TCRdb's copy holds only in-frame clones and misses some; the assay was immunoSEQ multiplex PCR. The sample shows more than 100,000 clones, roughly 9.6% of them seen only once. Sample: PBMCs. The receptor set was obtained from a woman aged 40-49 years in good health and CMV-seropositive.

The chain employs TRBV6-1 and TRBJ2-2; D perhaps matches TRBD2 (5 bases). The CDR3 contains 15 residues. Germline lookup yields CDR1 MNHNS and CDR2 SASEGT. V was shortened by 2 bases and J by 0 bases, with 7 bases between the two germline ends. The CDR3 loop reads CASSEMRANTGELFF. CDR3 bases: TGTGCCAGCAGTGAAATGCGGGCGAACACCGGGGAGCTGTTTTTT.

A few counts support this clone. The chain combines TRBV9 with TRBJ2-5; a weak D match, TRBD1 (6 bases). The V gene's germline CDR1 is SGDLS and CDR2 YYNGEE. There are 15 residues in the CDR3. V was cut by 0 bases and J by 7 bases, with 16 bases left in between. CDR3 region: CASSVAQAEGGTQYF. The DNA of the CDR3 is TGTGCCAGCAGCGTAGCGCAGGCGGAAGGGGGGACCCAGTACTTC.

This clone was seen a handful of times. The rearrangement links TRBV5-1 to TRBJ1-1, with a possible D match to TRBD1 (6 bases). V was pared by 5 bases and J by 1 base, with 15 bases between. Germline V gene sequence: CDR1 SGHRS, CDR2 YFSETQ. This CDR3 has 15 amino acids. CDR3 sequence reads: CASRMGGAGNTEAFF. In nucleotides, the CDR3 is TGCGCCAGCAGGATGGGGGGGGCCGGGAACACTGAAGCTTTCTTT.

The chain carries TRBV5-5 and TRBJ2-7, with D possibly TRBD2 on 5 matching bases. Trimming stripped 0 bases from V and 6 bases from J, with 16 bases between. Germline lookup yields CDR1 SGHKS and CDR2 YYEKEE (reference sequence). This CDR3 is built from 15 residues. The CDR3 DNA follows: TGTGCCAGCAGCTTGGAGGCTAGCTCCCTTCGCGAGCAGTACTTC. Protein: CASSLEASSLREQYF.

This clone was seen only a few times. The rearrangement uses TRBV29-1 and TRBJ1-1, with TRBD1 as a possible D gene (5 bases). There are 13 residues in the CDR3. CDR1 is SQVTM, CDR2 ANQGSEA, per germline. V gave up 8 bases and J gave up 3 bases, with 16 bases separating them. Here the CDR3 DNA reads TGCAGCACCTCAGGGTTTACGGACACTGAAGCTTTCTTT. It is translated as CSTSGFTDTEAFF.

This clone was picked up a small number of times. The V gene is TRBV10-2, the J gene TRBJ2-7, with D unresolved. In germline, CDR1 is WSHSY, CDR2 SAAADI. The V end lost 4 bases, the J end lost 3 bases, and 7 bases lay between the germline ends. The CDR3 extends over 12 amino acids. The CDR3 coding sequence is TGCGCCAGCAGTGTAAATCTCTACGAGCAGTACTTC. Translating gives CASSVNLYEQYF.